These 18 T cell receptor beta chains were all obtained from the same sample, sequenced in a study of cytomegalovirus exposure and HLA in healthy donors. The PCR ran on 60 Vbeta and 13 Jbeta primers. TCRdb's copy holds only in-frame clones and misses some; the assay was immunoSEQ multiplex PCR. This sample has 40,000 to 50,000 clones; around 74% occur once, and the top ten carry 6.3%. Sequencing was done on a sample of PBMCs. The receptors come from a man younger than 40 in good health and CMV-seronegative.

The gene calls are TRBV18 and TRBJ2-3, with 9 bases matching TRBD2. V lost 1 base to trimming and J lost 1 base; unmatched junction nucleotides: 6. This CDR3 contains 17 residues. CDR1 and CDR2 (germline): KGHSH, LQKENI. CDR3 region: CASSPLAGGTGTDTQYF. For the CDR3, the DNA is TGTGCCAGCTCACCACTGGCGGGAGGGACTGGCACAGATACGCAGTATTTT.

V gene TRBV5-4 combines with J gene TRBJ1-1; D remains ambiguous. The CDR3 runs 12 residues. Germline V gene sequence: CDR1 SGHNT, CDR2 YYREEE (reference sequence). With 0 bases removed from V and 8 bases from J, the gap between germline ends came to 8 bases. CDR3 nucleotide sequence: TGTGCCAGCAGCTTGGCCGGTAGAGAAGCTTTCTTT. Its protein is CASSLAGREAFF.

The chain has TRBV5-6 and TRBJ2-7, with TRBD1 as a possible D gene (6 bases). V dropped 4 bases and J dropped 8 bases, with 10 bases sitting between them. Germline-derived CDR1 and CDR2 are SGHDT and YYEEEE. The CDR3 runs to 11 residues. CDR3 sequence: CASSRGGKQYF. The CDR3, as DNA: TGTGCCAGCAGCCGTGGGGGCAAGCAGTACTTC.

V gene TRBV10-1 combines with J gene TRBJ2-7; 11 bases align to TRBD2. Germline CDR1 WNHNN, CDR2 SYGVQD (reference sequence). The CDR3 has 17 residues. J lost 2 bases, V lost 6 bases, and 12 bases had no gene match. Written as DNA, the CDR3 is TGCGCCAGCAGCCAAGGGACTAGCGGAGCCGCGACCTACGAGCAGTACTTC. Its protein is CASSQGTSGAATYEQYF.

The chain is built from TRBV5-4 and TRBJ2-3; 14 nucleotides agree with TRBD2. J was trimmed by 6 bases and V by 3 bases; bases with no gene match: 3. Germline values: CDR1 SGHNT, CDR2 YYREEE (reference sequence). The CDR3 extends over 15 amino acids. CDR3 nucleotide sequence: TGTGCCAGCAGCTCGGGACTAGCGGGAGAGGATACGCAGTATTTT. Translation gives CASSSGLAGEDTQYF.

The rearrangement uses TRBV30 and TRBJ1-1, with D unresolved. Per germline, CDR1 GTSNPN and CDR2 SVGIG (reference sequence). The CDR3 totals 13 residues. The V gene lost 0 bases and the J gene lost 1 base, with 6 bases spanning the gap. The CDR3 DNA follows: TGTGCCTGGAGTGTTCAGGCGAACACTGAAGCTTTCTTT. Translation gives CAWSVQANTEAFF.

The rearrangement links TRBV5-4 to TRBJ2-2, with a tentative D call TRBD1 (5 bases). Deletions cut 2 bases from V and 0 bases from J, with 8 bases between. The CDR3 contains 15 residues. CDR1 and CDR2 from the germline V gene are SGHNT and YYREEE (reference sequence). CDR3: CASSFRTPNTGELFF. The CDR3 region has the DNA TGTGCCAGCAGCTTTCGGACACCGAACACCGGGGAGCTGTTTTTT.

The V and J genes are TRBV10-1 and TRBJ2-1, with D tentatively TRBD2 (6 bases). This CDR3 region has 12 residues. The V end was cut by 5 bases, the J end by 9 bases, with 11 bases between. Germline V gene lookup returns CDR1 WNHNN and CDR2 SYGVQD (reference sequence). CDR3 nucleotide sequence: TGCGCCAGCAGTCAGGGAGGCGTTGAGCAGTTCTTC. This sequence encodes CASSQGGVEQFF.

This clone was seen once. The rearrangement links TRBV2 to TRBJ2-2; tentative D call: TRBD1 (7 bases). Germline V gives CDR1 SNHLY, CDR2 FYNNEI. The CDR3 has 15 amino acids. Between the trimmed V and J ends, which lost 6 bases and 5 bases, there was a span of 16 bases. CDR3 region: CASRRGLRGTGELFF. The DNA of the CDR3 is TGTGCCAGCAGGAGGGGACTCAGGGGGACCGGGGAGCTGTTTTTT.

The rearrangement links TRBV5-1 to TRBJ1-3; 11 positions match TRBD1. Germline CDR1 is SGHRS and CDR2 is YFSETQ. V lost 3 bases to trimming and J lost 0 bases; unmatched junction nucleotides: 5. The CDR3 runs 17 residues. The chain's CDR3 is CASSYSGTGGSGNTIYF. The CDR3 nucleotides are TGCGCCAGCAGCTATTCCGGGACAGGGGGCTCTGGAAACACCATATATTTT.

The chain carries TRBV19 and TRBJ2-2, with 7 bases that match TRBD1. Germline assignment: CDR1 LNHDA and CDR2 SQIVND (reference sequence). V shed 3 bases, J shed 4 bases, and the junction held 8 bases outside the gene matches. CDR3 length: 16 amino acids. This CDR3 is CASSIQTGSSTGELFF. In DNA form, the CDR3 reads TGTGCCAGTAGTATCCAGACAGGGTCGTCCACCGGGGAGCTGTTTTTT.

The chain combines TRBV5-1 with TRBJ1-1; 7 bases match TRBD1. The germline CDR1 and CDR2 sequences are SGHRS and YFSETQ. The CDR3 totals 14 residues. J was trimmed by 2 bases and V by 4 bases; bases with no gene match: 5. The CDR3 sequence: CASSGGTANTEAFF. As DNA, the CDR3 is TGCGCCAGCAGCGGGGGGACAGCCAACACTGAAGCTTTCTTT.

This rearrangement joins TRBV6-5 to TRBJ2-5, with TRBD1 identical over 7 bases. The ends lost 5 bases at V and 5 bases at J; junction bases unmatched: 5. Germline assignment: CDR1 MNHEY and CDR2 SVGAGI. The CDR3 sequence is 13 residues long. In DNA form, the CDR3 reads TGTGCCAGCAGTACAGGGGCCGGGGAGACCCAGTACTTC. Encoded protein: CASSTGAGETQYF.

This rearrangement joins TRBV5-1 to TRBJ1-1, with D tentatively TRBD1 (6 bases). V was clipped by 3 bases and J by 4 bases, with 19 bases between them. From germline, CDR1 is SGHRS and CDR2 YFSETQ. The CDR3 extends over 16 amino acids. CDR3 nucleotides: TGCGCCAGCAGCTACCATTCAAAACAGGGATCCACTGAAGCTTTCTTT. Residues: CASSYHSKQGSTEAFF.

The rearrangement links TRBV19 to TRBJ1-2, with D possibly matching TRBD1 (5 bases). V was trimmed by 8 bases and J by 0 bases, leaving 10 bases between them. Germline lookup yields CDR1 LNHDA and CDR2 SQIVND (reference sequence). The CDR3 runs 13 residues. CDR3 DNA sequence: TGTGCCAGTGGGCCAGGGACTAACTATGGCTACACCTTC. Its protein product is CASGPGTNYGYTF.

This clone turned up a few times. The chain is built from TRBV7-2 and TRBJ2-2; TRBD1 agrees at 8 bases. From germline, CDR1 is SGHTA and CDR2 FQGNSA. After removal of 6 bases from V and 4 bases from J, the junction contained 4 bases not matched to a gene. The CDR3 covers 14 residues. CDR3 region: CASRGTGVTGELFF. The CDR3, as DNA: TGTGCCAGCAGGGGGACAGGAGTCACCGGGGAGCTGTTTTTT. Full variable domain (missing parts from reference TRBV7-2 and TRBJ2-2): GAGVSQSPSNKVTEKGKDVELRCDPISGHTALYWYRQSLGQGLEFLIYFQGNSAPDKSGLPSDRFSAERTGGSVSTLTIQRTQQEDSAVYLCASRGTGVTGELFFGEGSRLTVL.

The rearrangement joins TRBV1 to TRBJ2-3; the table's D call of TRBD2 was not tested on the DNA. TRBV1 is a pseudogene. CDR3 length: 16 amino acids. Here the CDR3 reads CTSSQGLLISTDTQYF. CDR3 in DNA: TGCACCAGCAGCCAGGGACTACTAATAAGCACAGATACGCAGTATTTT.

This clone came up a few times. The chain carries TRBV29-1 and TRBJ2-3; the match to TRBD2 covers 10 bases. V lost 6 bases and J lost 2; bases outside the gene matches: 5. The CDR3 runs to 14 residues. Germline V CDR1 and CDR2: SQVTM, ANQGSEA. This chain's CDR3 is CSVVTSGSTDTQYF. CDR3 bases: TGCAGCGTGGTGACTAGCGGGTCCACAGATACGCAGTATTTT.